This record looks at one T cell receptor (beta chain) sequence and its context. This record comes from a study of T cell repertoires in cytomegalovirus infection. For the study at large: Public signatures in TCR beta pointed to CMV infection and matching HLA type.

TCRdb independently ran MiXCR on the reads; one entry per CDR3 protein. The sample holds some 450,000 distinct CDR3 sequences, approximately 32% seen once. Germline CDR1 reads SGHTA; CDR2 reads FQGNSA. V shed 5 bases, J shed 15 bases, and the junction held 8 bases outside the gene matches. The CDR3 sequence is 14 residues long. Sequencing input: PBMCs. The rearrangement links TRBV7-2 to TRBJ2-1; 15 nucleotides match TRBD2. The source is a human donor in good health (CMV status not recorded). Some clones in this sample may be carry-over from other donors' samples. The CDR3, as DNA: TGTGCCAGCAGCATGGGACTAGCGGGGGGAGGGGGGTTCTTC. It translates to CASSMGLAGGGGFF.